One TCR beta chain is described in this entry. This sample stems from a study of blood T cell repertoires in COVID-19. Across the study: The analysed material was cDNA or gDNA that came from T cells, B-cell-depleted T cells, or PBMCs.

In the original analysis: Nucleated cell number was recorded as an estimate derived from reference gene primer amplification. The protocol was immunoSEQ multiplex PCR, while the TCRdb copy is restricted to in-frame clones and leaves out a portion. D and trimming come from the DNA, and the V and J calls and clone size come from that table. The repertoire includes some 45,000 clones, around 82% of them detected once, and under 35% sits in the top ten. CDR1 is SEHNR, CDR2 FQNEAQ, per germline (reference sequence). The V gene lost 2 bases and the J gene lost 0 bases, with 14 bases spanning the gap. The CDR3 sequence is 17 residues long.

The rearrangement uses TRBV7-9 and TRBJ2-4; a possible D gene is TRBD1 (5 bases). The TCR was taken from a woman older than 75 with acute or convalescent COVID-19. The material sequenced was peripheral blood. The CDR3 nucleotides are TGTGCCAGCAGCTTATCAACAGGTTTCCTAGCCAAAAACATTCAGTACTTC. Translating gives CASSLSTGFLAKNIQYF.